A single sample gave rise to the 29 T cell receptor beta chains below, sequenced in a study of blood T cell repertoires in COVID-19. Sequencing was performed with immunoSEQ multiplex PCR; in TCRdb, only in-frame clones are kept and a portion is missing. Here the sample spans 350,000 to 450,000 clones, 85% being singletons. Sequencing was carried out using peripheral blood. The receptors stem from a woman aged 18-29 years with acute or convalescent COVID-19.

The chain couples TRBV19 to TRBJ1-5; D possibly corresponds to TRBD1 (5 bases). V lost 5 bases and J 9 bases, leaving 20 bases between the germline ends. This CDR3 has 15 residues. Looked up from germline, CDR1 is LNHDA and CDR2 is SQIVND (reference sequence). The CDR3 reads CASSSSGDLRRPQHF. CDR3 bases: TGTGCCAGTAGTTCCTCGGGGGATCTCCGTCGGCCCCAGCATTTT.

This chain links TRBV18 with TRBJ2-7, with D unclear. V was pared by 0 bases and J by 3 bases, with 6 bases between. Germline V gives CDR1 KGHSH, CDR2 LQKENI. The CDR3 is made up of 13 amino acids. The CDR3 reads CASSPPSYYEQYF. The CDR3 coding sequence is TGTGCCAGCTCACCACCGAGCTACTACGAGCAGTACTTC.

This chain connects TRBV10-1 to TRBJ1-1, with TRBD1 as a possible D gene (5 bases). The CDR3 extends over 13 amino acids. Germline V gene lookup returns CDR1 WNHNN and CDR2 SYGVQD (reference sequence). Trimming cost V 2 bases and J 9 bases, with 13 bases left between them. CDR3 nucleotides: TGCGCCAGCAGTGAGGGTGGGGGGTCAAAAGCTTTCTTT. It encodes CASSEGGGSKAFF.

The rearrangement joins TRBV6-5 to TRBJ1-2; 7 bases are a match to TRBD1. Unmatched junction bases numbered 9, after V lost 0 bases and J lost 8 bases. CDR3 length: 15 residues. Per germline, CDR1 MNHEY and CDR2 SVGAGI. The CDR3 nucleotides are TGTGCCAGCAGTTACTCGTACGACAGGGATGACGGCTACACCTTC. Residues: CASSYSYDRDDGYTF.

This clone has just a few counts. V and J are TRBV5-8 and TRBJ1-5; possible D gene TRBD1, 6 bases. V gave up 4 bases and J gave up 3 bases, with 14 bases separating them. This CDR3 region has 15 residues. Looked up from germline, CDR1 is SGHTS and CDR2 is YDEGEE. CDR3 coding DNA: TGTGCCAGCAGCCCCGCGGGGGCTTTCAATCAGCCCCAGCATTTT. Protein product: CASSPAGAFNQPQHF.

The rearrangement joins TRBV2 to TRBJ1-4; no firm D call. CDR3 length equals 14 residues. Germline-derived CDR1 and CDR2 are SNHLY and FYNNEI. The V gene lost 8 bases and the J gene lost 4 bases, with 14 bases spanning the gap. The CDR3 protein is CASSPGAINEKLFF. The CDR3 DNA reads TGTGCCAGCTCTCCGGGAGCCATTAATGAAAAACTGTTTTTT.

V usage is TRBV19 and J usage is TRBJ2-1, with 16 bases fitting TRBD2. V was clipped by 5 bases and J by 2 bases; unmatched bases: 9. The CDR3 is made up of 19 amino acids. CDR1 and CDR2 (germline): LNHDA, SQIVND (reference sequence). The CDR3: CASSPGTSGRGRTYNEQFF. In DNA, the CDR3 is TGTGCCAGTAGTCCAGGGACTAGCGGGAGGGGGAGGACCTACAATGAGCAGTTCTTC.

This clone has a handful of counts. V gene TRBV29-1 combines with J gene TRBJ1-3; the D is unclear. The CDR3 contains 11 residues. V was pared by 1 base and J by 6 bases, with 4 bases between. Germline CDR1 and CDR2: SQVTM and ANQGSEA. CDR3 region: CSVEVLNTIYF. CDR3 nucleotides: TGCAGCGTTGAAGTCCTAAACACCATATATTTT.

The chain combines TRBV7-3 with TRBJ2-3; perhaps TRBD2 as D (6 bases). CDR3 length: 12 amino acids. Germline values: CDR1 SGHTA, CDR2 FQGTGA. Trimming pared 5 bases from V and 7 bases from J, leaving 10 bases between. For the CDR3, the DNA is TGTGCCAGCAGCGCGGAGGGGAATACGCAGTATTTT. It yields the protein CASSAEGNTQYF.

The V and J genes are TRBV7-3 and TRBJ1-2; 7 bases match TRBD1. Trimming cost V 4 bases and J 8 bases; bases outside gene matches: 10. The CDR3 is 14 amino acids. Germline-derived CDR1 and CDR2 are SGHTA and FQGTGA. CDR3 residues: CASSSDRVGKGYTF. CDR3 nucleotide sequence: TGTGCCAGCAGCTCCGACAGGGTAGGAAAGGGCTACACCTTC.

The V and J genes are TRBV4-2 and TRBJ1-4; D not resolved. The CDR3 spans 14 residues. The V and J ends lost 3 bases and 0 bases respectively, with 5 bases between them. Germline V gene sequence: CDR1 LGHNA, CDR2 YNFKEQ. CDR3 sequence: CASSHLATNEKLFF. DNA for the CDR3: TGTGCCAGCAGCCATCTTGCAACTAATGAAAAACTGTTTTTT.

This clone was counted a few times. V is TRBV6-6 and J is TRBJ1-5, with TRBD1 as a possible D gene (6 bases). This CDR3 comprises 13 residues. V was pared by 8 bases and J by 5 bases, with 13 bases between. Per germline, CDR1 MNHNY and CDR2 SVGAGI (reference sequence). Here the CDR3 reads CASGLQGYQPQHF. CDR3 in DNA: TGTGCCAGCGGATTACAGGGATATCAGCCCCAGCATTTT.

The rearrangement links TRBV6-5 to TRBJ2-5; TRBD2 matches 9 bases. The junction had 11 bases not matched to a gene; V was cut back by 2 bases and J by 7 bases. CDR1 and CDR2 from the germline V gene are MNHEY and SVGAGI. This CDR3 has 16 residues. The CDR3 DNA follows: TGTGCCAGCAGTTACGTAGCGGGGGCCACCTCGGGGACCCAGTACTTC. Translated, it gives CASSYVAGATSGTQYF.

This clone was observed a handful of times. This chain links TRBV14 with TRBJ1-1, with D perhaps TRBD1 (6 bases). V was trimmed by 4 bases and J by 11 bases, leaving 14 bases between them. Germline assignment: CDR1 SGHDN and CDR2 FVKESK. The CDR3 runs 12 residues. The CDR3 DNA reads as TGTGCCAGCAGCCCTAACAGGGTGGGCGCTTTCTTT. Its translation is CASSPNRVGAFF.

J is TRBJ1-3 and V is TRBV9; D gene ambiguous. The CDR3 is made up of 16 amino acids. Trimming cost V 0 bases and J 5 bases, with 15 bases left between them. Germline V gene lookup returns CDR1 SGDLS and CDR2 YYNGEE. CDR3 coding DNA: TGTGCCAGCAGCGTAGCTTTACGAGGATCGAGAAACACCATATATTTT. Translating it yields CASSVALRGSRNTIYF.

The chain employs TRBV9 and TRBJ2-2; D not resolved. Germline V gene sequence: CDR1 SGDLS, CDR2 YYNGEE. V lost 3 bases and J 2 bases, leaving 5 bases between the germline ends. The CDR3 runs to 13 residues. Here the CDR3 DNA reads TGTGCCAGCAGCGGAGAAAACACCGGGGAGCTGTTTTTT. Translating gives CASSGENTGELFF.

This rearrangement joins TRBV10-3 to TRBJ2-2, with D unclear. CDR1 ENHRY and CDR2 SYGVKD come from the germline V gene. The CDR3 is made up of 12 amino acids. The V end lost 11 bases, the J end lost 6 bases, and 13 bases lay between the germline ends. The CDR3 DNA sequence: TGTGCCTTTACCAATGGCCCCGGGGAGCTGTTTTTT. This encodes CAFTNGPGELFF.

The genes are TRBV6-6 and TRBJ2-7; D is undetermined. The germline V gene encodes CDR1 MNHNY and CDR2 SVGAGI (reference sequence). V was shortened by 2 bases and J by 7 bases, with 15 bases between the two germline ends. CDR3 length: 14 residues. CDR3 coding DNA: TGTGCCAGCAGTTACGGGTTAGCTTCTGTTGAGCAGTACTTC. Translated: CASSYGLASVEQYF.

This clone has only a few counts. V gene TRBV5-6 combines with J gene TRBJ2-3; 10 nucleotides align to TRBD2. The germline CDR1 and CDR2 sequences are SGHDT and YYEEEE. CDR3 length: 15 residues. The V and J ends lost 0 bases and 7 bases, in that order; junction bases with no gene match: 5. As DNA, the CDR3 is TGTGCCAGCAGCTTGGTACTAGCGGGGCTTTATACGCAGTATTTT. Amino acid sequence: CASSLVLAGLYTQYF.

The CDR3 nucleotides are TGTGCCAGTAGTACCCAGCTAGCGGGGGGCGGCAATGAGCAGTTCTTC. It translates to CASSTQLAGGGNEQFF. The chain recombines TRBV19 with TRBJ2-1; 11 nucleotides match TRBD2. Losses at the gene ends were 4 bases for V and 6 bases for J; bases not matched to a gene: 8. Germline lookup yields CDR1 LNHDA and CDR2 SQIVND (reference sequence). CDR3 length: 16 residues.

The rearrangement joins TRBV12-3 or TRBV12-4 to TRBJ1-2; 7 bases line up with TRBD1. The ends lost 8 bases at V and 3 bases at J; junction bases unmatched: 3. CDR3 size: 12 residues. The CDR3 DNA follows: TGTGCCAGCGGTGACAGGGACTATGGCTACACCTTC. It specifies CASGDRDYGYTF.

This rearrangement joins TRBV6-5 to TRBJ1-6, with TRBD1 identical over 10 bases. V was clipped by 7 bases and J by 11 bases; unmatched bases: 8. Germline V gene sequence: CDR1 MNHEY, CDR2 SVGAGI. The CDR3 has 14 residues. DNA of the CDR3: TGTGCCAGCAACCGGGACAGGGGTCAGACACCCCTCCACTTT. Amino acid sequence: CASNRDRGQTPLHF.

This chain joins TRBV19 and TRBJ1-5; D might be TRBD1 (6 bases). Germline loops: CDR1 LNHDA, CDR2 SQIVND (reference sequence). The CDR3 totals 15 residues. The V and J ends lost 9 bases and 7 bases respectively, with 22 bases between them. The CDR3 loop is CASREWGGAGQPQHF. The CDR3, as DNA: TGTGCCAGCCGGGAATGGGGGGGCGCTGGGCAGCCCCAGCATTTT.

V is TRBV6-5 and J is TRBJ1-5; possibly TRBD1 for D (6 bases). CDR1 MNHEY and CDR2 SVGAGI come from the germline V gene. CDR3 length: 15 amino acids. The germline V and J ends were trimmed by 10 bases and 2 bases, with 18 bases remaining between them. The CDR3 loop reads CAIKTGPAGNQPQHF. In nucleotides, the CDR3 is TGTGCCATTAAAACAGGGCCGGCGGGCAATCAGCCCCAGCATTTT.

This clone has a handful of counts. The chain has TRBV11-2 and TRBJ2-3; weak D call: TRBD1 (5 bases). The germline V gene has CDR1 SGHAT and CDR2 FQNNGV. The CDR3 is 13 amino acids. The ends were cut back, 0 bases at V and 5 bases at J, with 6 bases in the middle. CDR3 protein: CASSLDQGDTQYF. In nucleotides, the CDR3 is TGTGCCAGCAGCTTAGATCAGGGAGATACGCAGTATTTT.

The gene calls are TRBV11-3 and TRBJ1-5, with D unclear. The CDR3 loop spans 14 amino acids. V lost 0 bases, J lost 0 bases, and 3 bases lay in between. CDR1 and CDR2 from the germline V gene are SGHNT and YENEEA. The CDR3 is CASSLDHSNQPQHF. As DNA, the CDR3 is TGTGCCAGCAGCTTAGATCATAGCAATCAGCCCCAGCATTTT.

The chain recombines TRBV28 with TRBJ2-7; D perhaps matches TRBD1 (5 bases). V lost 6 bases to trimming and J lost 2 bases, with 23 bases between them. The CDR3 totals 17 residues. Germline values: CDR1 MDHEN, CDR2 SYDVKM. The CDR3 protein is CASRVRPPDSQPYEQYF. CDR3 nucleotide sequence: TGTGCCAGCAGGGTGCGACCTCCAGACAGCCAGCCCTACGAGCAGTACTTC.

The J gene is TRBJ2-3, the V gene TRBV14; the D is unclear. The CDR3 has 16 amino acids. The V gene's germline CDR1 is SGHDN and CDR2 FVKESK. Trimming pared 4 bases from V and 2 bases from J, leaving 16 bases between. The CDR3 nucleotides read TGTGCCAGCAGCCGCGACTGGAGACCGAACACAGATACGCAGTATTTT. Translation: CASSRDWRPNTDTQYF. Variable domain in full (rest from reference TRBV14 and TRBJ2-3): EAGVTQFPSHSVIEKGQTVTLRCDPISGHDNLYWYRRVMGKEIKFLLHFVKESKQDESGMPNNRFLAERTGGTYSTLKVQPAELEDSGVYFCASSRDWRPNTDTQYFGPGTRLTVL.

The chain joins TRBV9 to TRBJ1-1; possibly TRBD1 for D (6 bases). The CDR3 runs to 13 residues. Germline CDR1 reads SGDLS; CDR2 reads YYNGEE. V was cut by 5 bases and J by 10 bases, with 18 bases left in between. The CDR3 DNA reads as TGTGCCAGCAGTTCGGGACAATCTATCGGAGCTTTCTTT. It is translated as CASSSGQSIGAFF. Combining the CDR3 with reference TRBV9 and TRBJ1-1 gives the whole variable domain DSGVTQTPKHLITATGQRVTLRCSPRSGDLSVYWYQQSLDQGLQFLIQYYNGEERAKGNILERFSAQQFPDLHSELNLSSLELGDSALYFCASSSGQSIGAFFGQGTRLTVV.